This TCR beta chain originates from a study of cytomegalovirus exposure and HLA in healthy donors. The study, taken as a whole, reports: Overall, some 160 TCR beta chains were annotated as cytomegalovirus-associated. Later examination showed HLA-associated TCR beta chains had greater clonal expansion than equally common others. Reportedly, cytomegalovirus status was diagnosed with high sensitivity and specificity.

Turning to this clone: The antigen remains unidentified.

Sampled while nominally healthy, donors likely had unrecorded immune exposures. PCR used 60 Vbeta primers and 13 Jbeta primers. TCRdb keeps only in-frame clones here, not all; method: immunoSEQ multiplex PCR. The table for this sample gives 40,000 to 55,000 clones. The CDR3 runs to 12 residues. Between the trimmed V and J ends, which lost 1 base and 4 bases, there was a span of 5 bases. Germline loops: CDR1 LNHNV, CDR2 YYDKDF (reference sequence). The TCR sequence derives from a male donor in good health and CMV-seropositive. The sample was PBMCs. V and J are TRBV15 and TRBJ2-7; D is unresolved. In DNA, the CDR3 is TGTGCCACCAGCAGAGCTTATTACGAGCAGTACTTC. Translated: CATSRAYYEQYF.